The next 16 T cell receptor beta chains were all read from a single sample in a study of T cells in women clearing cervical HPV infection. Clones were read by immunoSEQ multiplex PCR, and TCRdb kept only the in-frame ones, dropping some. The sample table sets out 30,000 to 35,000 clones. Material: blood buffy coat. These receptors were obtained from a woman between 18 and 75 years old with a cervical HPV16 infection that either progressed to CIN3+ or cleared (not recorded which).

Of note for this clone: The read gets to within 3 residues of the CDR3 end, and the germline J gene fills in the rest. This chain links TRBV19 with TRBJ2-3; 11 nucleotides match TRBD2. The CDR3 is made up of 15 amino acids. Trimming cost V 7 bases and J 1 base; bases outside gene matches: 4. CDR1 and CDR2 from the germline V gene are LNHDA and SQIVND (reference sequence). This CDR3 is CASKTSGGRTDTQYF. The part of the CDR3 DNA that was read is TGTGCCAGTAAAACTAGCGGGGGTCGCACAGATACG.

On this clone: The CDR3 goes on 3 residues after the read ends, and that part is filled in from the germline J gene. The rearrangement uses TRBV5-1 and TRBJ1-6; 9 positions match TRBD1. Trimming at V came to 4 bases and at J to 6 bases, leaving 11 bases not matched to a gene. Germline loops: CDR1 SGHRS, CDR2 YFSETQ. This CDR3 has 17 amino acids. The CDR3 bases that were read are TGCGCCAGCAGCCGTCCCCACGGGACAGGGTCTAATTCACCC. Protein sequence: CASSRPHGTGSNSP. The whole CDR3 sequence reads CASSRPHGTGSNSPLHF.

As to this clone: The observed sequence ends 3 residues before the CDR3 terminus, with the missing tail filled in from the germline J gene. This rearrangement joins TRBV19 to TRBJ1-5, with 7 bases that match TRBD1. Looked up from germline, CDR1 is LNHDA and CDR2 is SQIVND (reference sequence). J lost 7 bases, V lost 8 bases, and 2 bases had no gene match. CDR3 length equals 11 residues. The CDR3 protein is CASQQGQPQHF. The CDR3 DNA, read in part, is TGTGCCAGTCAACAGGGGCAGCCC.

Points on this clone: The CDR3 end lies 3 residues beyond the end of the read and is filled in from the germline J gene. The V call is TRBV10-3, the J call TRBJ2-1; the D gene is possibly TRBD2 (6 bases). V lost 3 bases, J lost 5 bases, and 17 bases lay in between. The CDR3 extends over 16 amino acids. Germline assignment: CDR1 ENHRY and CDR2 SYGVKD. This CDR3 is CAISDLLGTSHNEQFF. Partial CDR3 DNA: TGTGCCATCAGTGATCTCCTTGGGACTTCTCACAATGAG.

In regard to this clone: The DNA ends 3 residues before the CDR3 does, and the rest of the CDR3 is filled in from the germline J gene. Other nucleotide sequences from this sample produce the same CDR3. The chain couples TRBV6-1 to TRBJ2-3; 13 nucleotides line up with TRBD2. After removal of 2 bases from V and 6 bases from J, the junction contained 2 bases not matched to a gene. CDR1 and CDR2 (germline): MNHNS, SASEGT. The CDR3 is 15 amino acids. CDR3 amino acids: CASSETSGGADTQYF. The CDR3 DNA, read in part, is TGTGCCAGCAGTGAAACTAGCGGGGGGGCCGATACG.

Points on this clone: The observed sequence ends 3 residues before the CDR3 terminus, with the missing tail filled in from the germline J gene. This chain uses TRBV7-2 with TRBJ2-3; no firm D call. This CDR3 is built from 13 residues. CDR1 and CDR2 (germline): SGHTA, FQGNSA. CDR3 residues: CASSPITTLSQYF. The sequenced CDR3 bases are TGTGCCAGCAGCCCTATTACTACGCTCTCG.

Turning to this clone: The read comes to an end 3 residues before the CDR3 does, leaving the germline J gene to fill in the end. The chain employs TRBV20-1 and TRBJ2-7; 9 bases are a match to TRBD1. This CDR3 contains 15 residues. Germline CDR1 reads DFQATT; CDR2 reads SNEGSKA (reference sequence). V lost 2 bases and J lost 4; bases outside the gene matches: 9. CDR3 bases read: TGCAGTGCTAGATACCCGGGACAGGGAACTTACGAG. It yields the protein CSARYPGQGTYE. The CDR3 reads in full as CSARYPGQGTYEQYF.

Here the CDR3 reads CASSWGQGPYDYTF. The sequenced CDR3 bases are TGTGCCAGCTCATGGGGACAAGGTCCCTACGAC. The rearrangement uses TRBV18 and TRBJ1-2, with D perhaps TRBD1 (6 bases). The read stops 3 residues short of the end of the CDR3; the missing end is completed from the germline J gene. The CDR3 extends over 14 amino acids. Germline values: CDR1 KGHSH, CDR2 LQKENI.

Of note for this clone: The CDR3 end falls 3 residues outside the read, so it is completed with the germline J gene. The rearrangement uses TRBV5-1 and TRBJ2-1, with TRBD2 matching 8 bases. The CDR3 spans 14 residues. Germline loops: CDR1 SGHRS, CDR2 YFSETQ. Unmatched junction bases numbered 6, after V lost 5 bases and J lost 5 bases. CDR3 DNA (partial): TGCGCCAGCAGTTCAGCGGGGGAGAACAATGAG. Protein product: CASSSAGENNE. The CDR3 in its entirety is CASSSAGENNEQFF.

CDR3 bases read: TGCGCCAGCAGCCGAGACAGGGCATACGATACG. This codes for CASSRDRAYDT. The complete CDR3 reads CASSRDRAYDTQYF. The chain joins TRBV5-1 to TRBJ2-3, with TRBD1 identical over 7 bases. The sequence runs out 3 residues before the end of the CDR3; the remainder is reconstructed from the germline J gene. J lost 6 bases, V lost 4 bases, and 8 bases had no gene match. This CDR3 is built from 14 residues. CDR1 and CDR2 (germline): SGHRS, YFSETQ.

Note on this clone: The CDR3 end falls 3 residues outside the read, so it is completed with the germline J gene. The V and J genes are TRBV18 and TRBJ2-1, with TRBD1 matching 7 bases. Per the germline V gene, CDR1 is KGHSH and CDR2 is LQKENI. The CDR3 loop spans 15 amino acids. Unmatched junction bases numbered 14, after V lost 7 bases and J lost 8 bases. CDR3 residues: CASFPSLTGTHEQFF. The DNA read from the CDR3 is TGTGCCAGCTTCCCCTCTTTGACAGGGACCCATGAG.

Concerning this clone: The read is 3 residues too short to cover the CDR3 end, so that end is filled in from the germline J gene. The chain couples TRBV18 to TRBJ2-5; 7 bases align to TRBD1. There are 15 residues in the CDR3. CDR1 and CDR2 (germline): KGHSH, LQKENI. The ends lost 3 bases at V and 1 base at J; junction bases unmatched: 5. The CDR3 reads CASSPLGQPQETQYF. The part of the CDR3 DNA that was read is TGTGCCAGCTCACCGCTGGGACAGCCCCAAGAGACC. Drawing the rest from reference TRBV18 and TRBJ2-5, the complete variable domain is NAGVMQNPRHLVRRRGQEARLRCSPMKGHSHVYWYRQLPEEGLKFMVYLQKENIIDESGMPKERFSAEFPKEGPSILRIQQVVRGDSAAYFCASSPLGQPQETQYFGPGTRLLVL.

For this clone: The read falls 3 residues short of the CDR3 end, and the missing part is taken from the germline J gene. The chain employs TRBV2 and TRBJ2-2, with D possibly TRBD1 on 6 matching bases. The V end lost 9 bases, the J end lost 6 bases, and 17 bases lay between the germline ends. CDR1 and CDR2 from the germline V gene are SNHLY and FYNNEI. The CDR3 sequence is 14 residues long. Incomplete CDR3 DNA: TGTGCCAGTAAACAGGGTTATAGTTCCGGGGAG. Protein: CASKQGYSSGE. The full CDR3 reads CASKQGYSSGELFF. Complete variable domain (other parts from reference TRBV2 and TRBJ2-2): EPEVTQTPSHQVTQMGQEVILRCVPISNHLYFYWYRQILGQKVEFLVSFYNNEISEKSEIFDDQFSVERPDGSNFTLKIRSTKLEDSAMYFCASKQGYSSGELFFGEGSRLTVL.

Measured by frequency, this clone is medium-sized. The sequenced part of the CDR3 DNA is TGCGCCAGCAGCCCTCCTACTACCGGGGAG. This codes for CASSPPTTGE. The entire CDR3 protein is CASSPPTTGELFF. The chain links TRBV5-1 to TRBJ2-2; no reliable D call. The read terminates 3 residues ahead of where the CDR3 ends, so the germline J gene completes it. Germline CDR1 and CDR2: SGHRS and YFSETQ. V was trimmed by 4 bases and J by 5 bases, leaving 9 bases between them. The CDR3 contains 13 residues.

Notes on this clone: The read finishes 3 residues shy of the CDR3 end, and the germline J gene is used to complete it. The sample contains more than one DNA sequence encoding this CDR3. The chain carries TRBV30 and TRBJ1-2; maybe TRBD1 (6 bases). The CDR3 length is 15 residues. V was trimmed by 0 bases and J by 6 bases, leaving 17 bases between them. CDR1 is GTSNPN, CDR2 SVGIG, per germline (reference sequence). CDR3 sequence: CAWSVRTQGSDGYTF. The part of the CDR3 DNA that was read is TGTGCCTGGAGTGTAAGGACCCAGGGGTCGGATGGC.

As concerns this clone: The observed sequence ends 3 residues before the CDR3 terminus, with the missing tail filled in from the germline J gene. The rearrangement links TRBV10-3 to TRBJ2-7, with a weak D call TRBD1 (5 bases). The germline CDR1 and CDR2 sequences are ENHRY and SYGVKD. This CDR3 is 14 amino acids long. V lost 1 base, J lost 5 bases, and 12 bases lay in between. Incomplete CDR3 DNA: TGTGCCATCAGTGAGTGGGGCGAGCGAGACGAG. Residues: CAISEWGERDE. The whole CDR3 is CAISEWGERDEQYF.